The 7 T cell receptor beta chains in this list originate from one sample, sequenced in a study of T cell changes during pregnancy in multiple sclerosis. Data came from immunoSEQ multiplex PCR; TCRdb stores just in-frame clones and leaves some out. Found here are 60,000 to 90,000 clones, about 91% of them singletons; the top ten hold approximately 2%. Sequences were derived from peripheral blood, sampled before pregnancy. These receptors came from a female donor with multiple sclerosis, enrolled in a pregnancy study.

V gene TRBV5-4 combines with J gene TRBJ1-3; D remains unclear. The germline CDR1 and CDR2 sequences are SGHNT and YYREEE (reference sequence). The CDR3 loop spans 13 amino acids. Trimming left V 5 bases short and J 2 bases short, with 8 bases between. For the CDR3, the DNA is TGTGCCAGCAGGCCTCGCGCTGGAAACACCATATATTTT. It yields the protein CASRPRAGNTIYF.

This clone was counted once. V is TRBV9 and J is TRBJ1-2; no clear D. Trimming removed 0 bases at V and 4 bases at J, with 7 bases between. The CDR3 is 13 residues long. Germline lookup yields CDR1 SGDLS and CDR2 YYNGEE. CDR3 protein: CASSVGPVYGYTF. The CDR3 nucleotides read TGTGCCAGCAGCGTAGGGCCCGTCTATGGCTACACCTTC.

Here the CDR3 DNA reads TGTGCCAGCAGCGCCGACAGTTCGGGCGAGCAGTACTTC. It codes for CASSADSSGEQYF. J is TRBJ2-7 and V is TRBV6-6, with D tentatively TRBD1 (5 bases). The CDR3 runs to 13 residues. Germline values: CDR1 MNHNY, CDR2 SVGAGI (reference sequence). V lost 6 bases and J lost 6, with 15 bases in between.

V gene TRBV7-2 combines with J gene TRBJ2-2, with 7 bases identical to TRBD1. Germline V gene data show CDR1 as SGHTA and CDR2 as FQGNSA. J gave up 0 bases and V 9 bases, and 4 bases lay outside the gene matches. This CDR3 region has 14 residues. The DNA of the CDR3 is TGTGCCAGATCGGACAGGACGAACACCGGGGAGCTGTTTTTT. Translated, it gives CARSDRTNTGELFF.

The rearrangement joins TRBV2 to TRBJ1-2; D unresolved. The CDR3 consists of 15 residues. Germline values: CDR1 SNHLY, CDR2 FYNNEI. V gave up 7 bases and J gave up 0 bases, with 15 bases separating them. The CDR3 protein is CASTLEGKANYGYTF. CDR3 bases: TGTGCCAGCACTCTAGAAGGAAAAGCTAACTATGGCTACACCTTC. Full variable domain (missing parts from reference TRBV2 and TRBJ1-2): EPEVTQTPSHQVTQMGQEVILRCVPISNHLYFYWYRQILGQKVEFLVSFYNNEISEKSEIFDDQFSVERPDGSNFTLKIRSTKLEDSAMYFCASTLEGKANYGYTFGSGTRLTVV.

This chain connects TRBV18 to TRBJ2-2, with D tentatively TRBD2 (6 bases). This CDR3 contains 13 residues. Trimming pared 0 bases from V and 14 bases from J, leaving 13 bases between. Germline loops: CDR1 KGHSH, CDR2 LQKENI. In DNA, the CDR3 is TGTGCCAGCTCACCACCTTCCGGGGGAGGTCTGTTTTTT. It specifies CASSPPSGGGLFF. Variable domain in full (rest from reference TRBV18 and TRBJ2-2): NAGVMQNPRHLVRRRGQEARLRCSPMKGHSHVYWYRQLPEEGLKFMVYLQKENIIDESGMPKERFSAEFPKEGPSILRIQQVVRGDSAAYFCASSPPSGGGLFFGEGSRLTVL.

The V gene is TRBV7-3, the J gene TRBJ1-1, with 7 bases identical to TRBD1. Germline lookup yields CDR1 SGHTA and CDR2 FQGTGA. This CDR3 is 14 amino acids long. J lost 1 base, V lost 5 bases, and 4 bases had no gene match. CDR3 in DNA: TGTGCCAGCAGCGCGACAGGGAGGAACACTGAAGCTTTCTTT. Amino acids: CASSATGRNTEAFF.